The clone carrying this T cell receptor (beta chain) appeared a few times. The sample comes from a study of T cell repertoires in cytomegalovirus infection. Across the study: Indications of both CMV infection and matching HLA type were provided by public TCR beta signatures.

This CDR3 spans 17 amino acids. Trimming took 4 bases from V and 0 from J, leaving 16 bases between them. The germline V gene encodes CDR1 LGHDT and CDR2 YNNKEL (reference sequence). TCRdb reanalysed the reads using MiXCR and keeps one entry per CDR3 protein. The data show over 150,000 distinct CDR3 sequences, approximately 19% seen once. The receptor was isolated from a human donor in good health (CMV status not recorded). Some clones in this sample may be carry-over from other donors' samples. The J gene is TRBJ1-3, the V gene TRBV3-1; D is uncertain. Sequencing was performed on PBMCs. CDR3 sequence: CASSPLSSITSGNTIYF. CDR3 nucleotide sequence: TGTGCCAGCAGCCCCCTCTCGAGCATAACCTCTGGAAACACCATATATTTT.